This entry describes one T cell receptor beta chain. The repertoire was sequenced with immunoSEQ multiplex PCR; TCRdb's copy has only in-frame clones and lacks some. The sample shows 100,000 to 150,000 clones, roughly 89% of them seen only once. Germline V gene data show CDR1 as LNHDA and CDR2 as SQIVND (reference sequence). The CDR3 consists of 14 residues. V shed 0 bases, J shed 10 bases, and the junction held 6 bases outside the gene matches. This record belongs to a study of blood T cell repertoires in COVID-19. Sequenced sample: peripheral blood. The sequence derives from a man in his fifties or sixties with COVID-19, enrolled during active disease. This chain connects TRBV19 to TRBJ2-1; TRBD2 aligns across 7 bases. The CDR3 here is CASSIDPGGMEQFF. The CDR3 DNA follows: TGTGCCAGTAGTATAGATCCGGGGGGTATGGAGCAGTTCTTC.